This entry is about one TCR beta chain. Its recognized antigen is unknown. No much larger clone exists at a distance of one base, and base qualities are not known. This sample was included in a study of blood T cell repertoires in COVID-19 (dated by TCRdb to 2019 to 2021). Turning to the overall study: Samples covering the acute and convalescent phases of COVID-19 were provided by collaborators in the United States, Italy and Spain. A de-identified subject ID, COVID-19 status, age in years and sex were almost always included in the sample metadata. The repertoires were made available in a free public database intended to serve as a resource for research on the immune response to SARS-CoV-2. The prospective study material was composed of cDNA or gDNA derived from T cells, B-cell-depleted T cells, or PBMCs. Where HLA class I and class II types were available, the types were taken from metadata supplied by the sample provider, not from assay-based typing. Samples came from the ongoing ImmuneRACE study (first 160 participants) plus 1,254 subjects from 6 global collaborators. The dataset comprised deeply sampled blood TCRbeta repertoires from subjects exposed to, actively infected with, or recovered from COVID-19.

Results and caveats for the whole study, not just this receptor: The amount of clinical and demographic metadata varied by source and participant and was provided uncurated.

A second Seattle source provided samples from volunteer blood donors who had recovered from COVID-19. Whole blood was collected in K2EDTA tubes by collaborating institutions according to the institutions' own protocols. For TCRbeta analysis, collaborator samples were shipped as frozen whole blood, as isolated PBMCs, or as DNA extracted from either sample type. V gives up 4 bases and J gives up 5 bases, and the segment between their germline ends measures 8 bases. The CDR3 has 12 amino acids, counting the end cysteine and phenylalanine. CDR3 DNA is the only sequence kept; it has 36 bases, read in frame from the first base. CDR1 is given as LNHDA and CDR2 as SQIVND, both from the germline V gene (reference sequence). The immunoSEQ Assay, a bias-controlled multiplex PCR, was used to amplify TCRbeta CDR3 regions from genomic DNA. Regarding the original processing steps: The number of nucleated cells in each sample was estimated by amplification of reference gene primers within the assay. To quantify the absolute abundance of each unique TCRbeta CDR3 rearrangement, sequence reads were collapsed and filtered. For each sample, productive Simpson clonality was calculated as the square root of Simpson's diversity index across productive rearrangements. TCRdb took this table from immuneACCESS and kept in-frame rearrangements with V and J called. Such tables lack part of the clones; where checked against another copy, unresolved V genes explain under half of the gap, and the rest is unexplained. That table furnishes V, J and clone size, whereas the DNA furnished D and trimming. This sample is represented by 250,000 to 350,000 clones; roughly 90% of them were singletons. The ten largest clones represent roughly 2% of the sample.

This receptor was identified in a woman between 45 and 65 years old who had recovered from COVID-19. Sequencing was done on a sample of peripheral blood. The V gene is TRBV19 and the J gene is TRBJ1-1, with the D gene too uncertain to name. The CDR3 protein is CASSSGRTEAFF. The nucleotides are TGTGCCAGTAGTAGCGGCAGAACTGAAGCTTTCTTT. Outside the CDR3, residues come from the reference TRBV19 and TRBJ1-1 proteins, so the full variable domain is: DGGITQSPKYLFRKEGQNVTLSCEQNLNHDAMYWYRQDPGQGLRLIYYSQIVNDFQKGDIAEGYSVSREKKESFPLTVTSAQKNPTAFYLCASSSGRTEAFFGQGTRLTVV.